Listed here are 14 T cell receptor beta chains from one sample, sequenced in a study of blood T cells in healthy people across ages. The authors ran a second PCR of roughly 6 to 12 cycles using a sample-barcoded 5' primer and a J-beta primer mix. TCRdb recomputed calls from the 5' RACE reads with MiXCR, one row per CDR3 protein. The data show 1.5 million to 2 million distinct CDR3 sequences, approximately 28% seen once. The sample was blood. These receptors came from a woman in her 30s in good health.

This clonotype was counted ten times or more. J is TRBJ2-7 and V is TRBV6-5; a possible D gene is TRBD2 (6 bases). CDR1 and CDR2 from the germline V gene are MNHEY and SVGAGI. The CDR3 consists of 14 residues. V was clipped by 6 bases and J by 9 bases, with 21 bases between them. DNA of the CDR3: TGTGCCAGCAGCAAACCGGGACTGAACCTACGGCAGTACTTC. Amino acid sequence: CASSKPGLNLRQYF.

This clonotype was observed a single time. The CDR3 loop is CASSGLIIEETQYF. In nucleotides, the CDR3 is TGTGCCAGCAGTGGACTAATTATCGAAGAGACCCAGTACTTC. V and J are TRBV2 and TRBJ2-5, with D perhaps TRBD2 (5 bases). The CDR3 runs to 14 residues. V gave up 4 bases and J gave up 3 bases, with 12 bases separating them. Per germline, CDR1 SNHLY and CDR2 FYNNEI.

This clonotype was counted only a few times. The V gene is TRBV4-3, the J gene TRBJ2-1; 10 bases are shared with TRBD2. This CDR3 contains 20 residues. The junction had 13 bases not matched to a gene; V was cut back by 1 base and J by 1 base. CDR1 and CDR2 (germline): LGHNA, YSLEER. The CDR3 loop is CASSQGRTSGVRGSYNEQFF. The CDR3 DNA reads TGCGCCAGCAGCCAAGGCCGGACTAGCGGAGTCAGGGGGTCCTACAATGAGCAGTTCTTC.

At least ten counts were recorded for this clonotype. The junction differs from germline at one of its ends, possibly a read error. This chain uses TRBV5-1 with TRBJ1-5; a possible D gene is TRBD1 (5 bases). This CDR3 is 15 amino acids long. The V gene's germline CDR1 is SGHRS and CDR2 YFSETQ. The DNA for the CDR3 is TGTGCCAGCAGTCTTCAGGGTAATAGCAATCAGCCCCAGCATTTT. Translated: CASSLQGNSNQPQHF.

In its sample, this clonotype was seen a few times. The V call is TRBV4-3, the J call TRBJ2-1; 10 bases match TRBD2. The CDR3 spans 17 residues. Germline CDR1 and CDR2: LGHNA and YSLEER. The J segment lost 6 bases and the V segment lost 0 bases, leaving 8 bases of the junction unmatched. The DNA for the CDR3 is TGCGCCAGCAGCCAAGAGGCTAGCGGGAGTATAGGCAATGAGCAGTTCTTC. This encodes CASSQEASGSIGNEQFF.

This clonotype was picked up many times. V and J are TRBV6-1 and TRBJ2-7; 13 positions match TRBD2. V lost 6 bases to trimming and J lost 3 bases; unmatched junction nucleotides: 11. Germline V CDR1 and CDR2: MNHNS, SASEGT. The CDR3 sequence is 17 residues long. The CDR3 here is CASSSPLGTSGNYEQYF. DNA of the CDR3: TGTGCCAGCAGCTCCCCCCTTGGGACTAGCGGGAACTACGAGCAGTACTTC.

This clonotype was observed at least ten times. This rearrangement joins TRBV7-2 to TRBJ1-1; tentatively, D is TRBD1 (5 bases). V gave up 1 base and J gave up 5 bases, with 14 bases separating them. The CDR3 runs 15 residues. The germline V gene has CDR1 SGHTA and CDR2 FQGNSA. The CDR3 loop reads CASSLGQGGGTEAFF. The CDR3 DNA reads TGTGCCAGCAGCTTAGGGCAGGGTGGAGGTACTGAAGCTTTCTTT. Complete variable domain (other parts from reference TRBV7-2 and TRBJ1-1): GAGVSQSPSNKVTEKGKDVELRCDPISGHTALYWYRQSLGQGLEFLIYFQGNSAPDKSGLPSDRFSAERTGGSVSTLTIQRTQQEDSAVYLCASSLGQGGGTEAFFGQGTRLTVV.

This clonotype turned up a few times. The rearrangement uses TRBV12-3 or TRBV12-4 and TRBJ1-3; 11 bases are shared with TRBD1. After removal of 5 bases from V and 4 bases from J, the junction contained 7 bases not matched to a gene. The CDR3 spans 16 residues. CDR3 protein: CASSAPDRGHGNTIYF. The DNA of the CDR3 is TGTGCCAGCAGTGCGCCGGACAGGGGGCACGGAAACACCATATATTTT.

This clonotype was detected only a few times. The CDR3 reads CAISEFGGRTDTQYF. For the CDR3, the DNA is TGTGCCATCAGTGAGTTTGGGGGGAGGACAGATACGCAGTATTTT. This rearrangement joins TRBV10-3 to TRBJ2-3; TRBD2 is a possible D gene (6 bases). This CDR3 region has 15 residues. The germline V gene encodes CDR1 ENHRY and CDR2 SYGVKD. The ends were cut back, 1 base at V and 3 bases at J, with 11 bases in the middle.

The V gene is TRBV4-3, the J gene TRBJ2-7; D perhaps matches TRBD1 (6 bases). Germline V lookup: CDR1 LGHNA, CDR2 YSLEER. The CDR3 sequence is 17 residues long. With 0 bases removed from V and 4 bases from J, the gap between germline ends came to 19 bases. CDR3 DNA sequence: TGCGCCAGCAGCCAAGATCTTTCGGCAGGGGACCTATACGAGCAGTACTTC. It codes for CASSQDLSAGDLYEQYF.

This clonotype occurred a few times. V usage is TRBV29-1 and J usage is TRBJ1-1; D not resolved. V was trimmed by 7 bases and J by 1 base, leaving 13 bases between them. The CDR3 totals 13 residues. CDR1 is SQVTM, CDR2 ANQGSEA, per germline. The chain's CDR3 is CSAVAPANTEAFF. The CDR3 bases are TGCAGCGCGGTAGCCCCGGCGAACACTGAAGCTTTCTTT.

Points on this clonotype: This may be a read error, as it is one base from a much larger clone. The genes are TRBV7-9 and TRBJ1-1; D not certain. Germline values: CDR1 SEHNR, CDR2 FQNEAQ (reference sequence). The CDR3 loop spans 12 amino acids. CDR3 region: CASSFGRTEACF. In DNA form, the CDR3 reads TGTGCCAGCAGCTTCGGACGGACTGAAGCTTGCTTT.

The chain employs TRBV10-1 and TRBJ2-1, with D uncertain. V was cut by 0 bases and J by 8 bases, with 8 bases left in between. Per the germline V gene, CDR1 is WNHNN and CDR2 is SYGVQD (reference sequence). The length of the CDR3 is 13 residues. The CDR3 is CASSESRDDEQFF. For the CDR3, the DNA is TGCGCCAGCAGTGAGTCCAGAGACGATGAGCAGTTCTTC.

The V gene is TRBV9, the J gene TRBJ2-1, with D perhaps being TRBD1 or TRBD2 (5 bases each). Trimming took 3 bases from V and 6 from J, leaving 13 bases between them. The CDR3 consists of 14 residues. Germline-derived CDR1 and CDR2 are SGDLS and YYNGEE. The CDR3 nucleotides read TGTGCCAGCAGCGCATCCGGGACGAGCAATGAGCAGTTCTTC. Translated: CASSASGTSNEQFF.